The TCR beta chain under discussion was sequenced for a study of CD8 T cells in ankylosing spondylitis. Study outcomes and limitations: The clones that were linked to disease were reported to be significantly enriched in matched synovial fluid samples from ankylosing spondylitis patients. Made up of eight or nine highly homologous variants, a TCR beta motif appeared characteristic of ankylosing spondylitis blood.

This clonotype was counted between two and nine times. Its antigen is unknown. MiXCR was run by TCRdb on the 5' RACE reads, yielding one entry per CDR3 protein. This table has roughly 440,000 distinct CDR3 sequences, 15% to 20% appearing once. The sequence derives from a male donor with ankylosing spondylitis. The specimen was blood, either unsorted or a sorted T cell fraction (not recorded which).

CDR3 protein: CASRHRTEHLYSNYGYTF. As DNA, the CDR3 is TGTGCCAGCAGACATAGGACAGAACATTTATATTCAAACTATGGCTACACCTTC. This chain links TRBV5-6 with TRBJ1-2, with TRBD1 as a possible D gene (6 bases). CDR1 and CDR2 (germline): SGHDT, YYEEEE. V was shortened by 5 bases and J by 2 bases, with 25 bases between the two germline ends. CDR3 length: 18 residues.